By share, the clone carrying this T cell receptor beta chain counts as medium-sized. Its antigen is as yet unknown. An Oncomine TCR Beta short-read assay was used to sequence the DNA from cultured CD4+ T cells. The template was genomic DNA from cultured CD4+ T cells. In TCRdb, the PCR reads were re-called with MiXCR into one record per CDR3 protein. Here the sample spans thousands of distinct CDR3 sequences, around 79% being singletons. The treatment: roughly ten-day PBMC culture with coronavirus spike peptide pools or control peptides (ViraFEST assay). The record originates from a study of vaccination and CD4 T cells after COVID-19. As for the study in general: Median time from second vaccine dose to sampling was just over 70 days (14 to 241).

The CDR3 extends over 16 amino acids. Losses at the gene ends were 5 bases for V and 0 bases for J; bases not matched to a gene: 4. In germline, CDR1 is LNHDA, CDR2 SQIVND (reference sequence). What was sequenced was CD4+ T cells from blood, cultured in vitro. The clonotype originates from a human donor who had recovered from COVID-19. This chain uses TRBV19 with TRBJ1-5; 10 bases fit TRBD1. The CDR3 protein is CASSVGTGVSNQPQHF. The DNA for the CDR3 is TGTGCCAGTAGTGTCGGGACAGGGGTTAGCAATCAGCCCCAGCATTTT.